This TCR beta chain was captured in a study of T cell responses to AZD1222 COVID-19 vaccine. There are a few counts of this clone. TCRdb's table, derived via immunoSEQ multiplex PCR, lists solely in-frame clones and lacks some. Altogether about 150,000 clones are present, about 85% being singletons, with the ten largest covering 5.5% to 7%. The CDR3 is 12 residues long. Germline V gene data show CDR1 as MNHEY and CDR2 as SMNVEV (reference sequence). Trimming pared 3 bases from V and 8 bases from J, leaving 10 bases between. V gene TRBV27 combines with J gene TRBJ1-2; D unclear. The sequence was collected from an adult who had recovered from COVID-19. This specimen consisted of peripheral blood, obtained after recovery from COVID-19. The CDR3, as DNA: TGTGCCAGCAGTTTGAACGGGAAGGGCTACACCTTC. Protein sequence: CASSLNGKGYTF.